This T cell receptor beta chain stems from a study of neurological immune-mediated disorders. Whole-study results and caveats: Sharing of CDR3 amino acid sequences among expanded clones across subjects was absent, suggesting private repertoires in all groups.

From the 5' RACE reads, TCRdb called clonotypes with MiXCR, one entry per CDR3 protein. The repertoire has tens of thousands of distinct CDR3 sequences, over 6.5% of them found once; the top ten carry approximately 4.3%. V lost 7 bases and J 2 bases, leaving 12 bases between the germline ends. Germline V gene sequence: CDR1 MDHEN, CDR2 SYDVKM. The CDR3 consists of 14 residues. As for this clonotype: Antigen specificity is unknown.

The chain recombines TRBV28 with TRBJ2-1; D unresolved. This TCR was recovered from a woman between 40 and 50 years old in good health. Sequences were obtained from PBMCs. DNA for the CDR3: TGTGCCAGCATTGATCCCGGCGCCTACAATGAGCAGTTCTTC. It is translated as CASIDPGAYNEQFF. The entire variable domain, with the rest obtained from reference TRBV28 and TRBJ2-1, is as follows: DVKVTQSSRYLVKRTGEKVFLECVQDMDHENMFWYRQDPGLGLRLIYFSYDVKMKEKGDIPEGYSVSREKKERFSLILESASTNQTSMYLCASIDPGAYNEQFFGPGTRLTVL.